The 11 T cell receptor beta chains given below trace back to one sample, sequenced in a study of metastatic and nonmetastatic thyroid tumors. TCRdb re-analyzed the PCR reads using MiXCR. The sample has tens of thousands of clones, approximately 51% seen once. Patients had received no treatment of any kind before thyroid surgery. Sample: tumor tissue. Source of these receptors: a male donor with papillary thyroid cancer or a benign thyroid nodule (not recorded which). Some clones in this sample may be carry-over from other donors' samples.

The chain is built from TRBV9 and TRBJ2-1; a possible D gene is TRBD2 (7 bases). Germline-derived CDR1 and CDR2 are SGDLS and YYNGEE. The CDR3 sequence is 16 residues long. Trimming removed 4 bases from V and 8 bases from J, with 22 bases in between. CDR3 amino acids: CASSPVAGAGVYEQFF. CDR3 nucleotide sequence: TGTGCCAGCAGCCCCGTCGCGGGGGCCGGTGTGTATGAGCAGTTCTTC.

V gene TRBV5-4 combines with J gene TRBJ2-3; D ambiguous. This CDR3 is 12 amino acids long. In germline, CDR1 is SGHNT, CDR2 YYREEE (reference sequence). V gave up 4 bases and J gave up 2 bases, with 5 bases separating them. CDR3 DNA: TGTGCCAGCAGCCTTTCCACAGATACGCAGTATTTT. Translating it yields CASSLSTDTQYF.

The rearrangement joins TRBV6-1 to TRBJ1-3, with D perhaps matching TRBD1 (5 bases). V lost 8 bases and J lost 4, with 18 bases in between. Looked up from germline, CDR1 is MNHNS and CDR2 is SASEGT. The length of the CDR3 is 15 residues. The CDR3: CASFSTGGIGNTIYF. The CDR3 bases are TGTGCCAGCTTCTCTACAGGTGGTATAGGAAACACCATATATTTT.

The chain has TRBV4-2 and TRBJ2-5; D gene ambiguous. The germline V and J ends were trimmed by 4 bases and 2 bases, with 17 bases remaining between them. Germline-derived CDR1 and CDR2 are LGHNA and YNFKEQ. This CDR3 contains 16 residues. CDR3 sequence reads: CASSLRTGTVQETQYF. CDR3 in DNA: TGTGCCAGCAGCCTACGTACCGGTACCGTACAAGAGACCCAGTACTTC.

With regard to this clone: The same CDR3 also results from other DNA sequences found in this sample. This chain uses TRBV28 with TRBJ1-2; 9 nucleotides agree with TRBD1. The V and J ends lost 4 bases and 5 bases, in that order; junction bases with no gene match: 17. This CDR3 has 18 amino acids. Germline assignment: CDR1 MDHEN and CDR2 SYDVKM. This CDR3 reads CASSSGQGVVSSVYGYTF. The CDR3 bases are TGTGCCAGCAGTTCGGGACAGGGCGTTGTGTCATCCGTATATGGCTACACCTTC.

This chain links TRBV2 with TRBJ1-1; 8 bases fit TRBD1. Germline V CDR1 and CDR2: SNHLY, FYNNEI. The CDR3 has 14 amino acids. V lost 7 bases, J lost 4 bases, and 8 bases stayed unmatched. Written as DNA, the CDR3 is TGTGCCAGCACTAAATCAACAGGGGGCACTGAAGCTTTCTTT. Protein product: CASTKSTGGTEAFF.

This clone was counted a few times. The chain joins TRBV19 to TRBJ2-7; 8 nucleotides line up with TRBD1. CDR1 is LNHDA and CDR2 is SQIVND in the germline V gene (reference sequence). V shed 4 bases and J 3 bases; nucleotides not matched to a gene: 5. CDR3 length equals 14 residues. CDR3 region: CASSTRTGLYEQYF. The CDR3 DNA is TGTGCCAGTAGTACCAGGACAGGGCTCTACGAGCAGTACTTC.

The chain couples TRBV11-3 to TRBJ1-4; D may be TRBD1 (6 bases). The CDR3 has 15 amino acids. CDR1 and CDR2 from the germline V gene are SGHNT and YENEEA. V was pared by 5 bases and J by 2 bases, with 12 bases between. The CDR3 nucleotides are TGTGCCAGCAGCGGAGGGGGTCTGACTAATGAAAAACTGTTTTTT. Its translation: CASSGGGLTNEKLFF.

This clone was observed a handful of times. The V gene is TRBV2, the J gene TRBJ1-6; D unresolved. Trimming took 10 bases from V and 6 from J, leaving 10 bases between them. Germline CDR1 SNHLY, CDR2 FYNNEI. The CDR3 runs to 12 residues. CDR3 bases: TGTGCCACCTCTCAGGTTAATTCACCCCTCCACTTT. As protein: CATSQVNSPLHF.

The chain recombines TRBV7-2 with TRBJ2-7, with TRBD1 matching over 9 bases. The CDR3 consists of 15 residues. With V trimmed by 2 bases and J by 0 bases, 2 bases remained unmatched. Germline CDR1 is SGHTA and CDR2 is FQGNSA. The CDR3 DNA is TGTGCCAGCAGCTTATCGGGACAGGGCTCCTACGAGCAGTACTTC. Residues: CASSLSGQGSYEQYF. Using reference TRBV7-2 and TRBJ2-7 for the parts outside the CDR3, the full variable domain is GAGVSQSPSNKVTEKGKDVELRCDPISGHTALYWYRQSLGQGLEFLIYFQGNSAPDKSGLPSDRFSAERTGGSVSTLTIQRTQQEDSAVYLCASSLSGQGSYEQYFGPGTRLTVT.

The V call is TRBV7-3, the J call TRBJ2-5, with 8 nucleotides matching TRBD1. V was pared by 4 bases and J by 4 bases, with 8 bases of the junction left unmatched. The CDR3 contains 15 residues. The germline gives CDR1 SGHTA, CDR2 FQGTGA. CDR3 in amino acids: CASSSTGQAGETQYF. In nucleotides, the CDR3 is TGTGCCAGCAGCTCCACGGGACAGGCGGGAGAGACCCAGTACTTC.